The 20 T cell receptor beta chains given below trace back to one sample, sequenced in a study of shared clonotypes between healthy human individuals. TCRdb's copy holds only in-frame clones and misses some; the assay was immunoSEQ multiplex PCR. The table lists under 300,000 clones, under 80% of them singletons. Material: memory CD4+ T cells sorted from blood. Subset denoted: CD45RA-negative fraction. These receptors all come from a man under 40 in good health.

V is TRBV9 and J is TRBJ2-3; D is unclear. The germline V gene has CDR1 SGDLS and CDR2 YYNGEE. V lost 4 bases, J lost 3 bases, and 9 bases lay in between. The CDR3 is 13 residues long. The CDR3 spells CASSSVLTDTQYF. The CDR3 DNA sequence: TGTGCCAGCAGCAGCGTACTAACAGATACGCAGTATTTT.

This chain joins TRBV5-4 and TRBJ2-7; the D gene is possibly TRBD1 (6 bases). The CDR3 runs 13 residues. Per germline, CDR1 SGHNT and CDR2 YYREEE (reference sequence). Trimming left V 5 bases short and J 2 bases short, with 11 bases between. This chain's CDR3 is CASSTGTAYEQYF. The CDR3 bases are TGTGCCAGCAGTACAGGGACGGCCTACGAGCAGTACTTC.

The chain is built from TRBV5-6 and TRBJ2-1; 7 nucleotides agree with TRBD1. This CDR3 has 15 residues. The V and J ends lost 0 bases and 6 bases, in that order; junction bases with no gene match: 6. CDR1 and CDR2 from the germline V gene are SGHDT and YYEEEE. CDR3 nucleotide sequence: TGTGCCAGCAGCTTGGACAGGGGCCAGATCAATGAGCAGTTCTTC. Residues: CASSLDRGQINEQFF.

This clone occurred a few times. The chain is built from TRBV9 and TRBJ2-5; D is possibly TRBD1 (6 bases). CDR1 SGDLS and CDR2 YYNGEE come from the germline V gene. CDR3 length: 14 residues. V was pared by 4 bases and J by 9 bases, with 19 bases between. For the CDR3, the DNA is TGTGCCAGCAGCCCACGGGACACCGTGGGGGCCCAGTACTTC. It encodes CASSPRDTVGAQYF.

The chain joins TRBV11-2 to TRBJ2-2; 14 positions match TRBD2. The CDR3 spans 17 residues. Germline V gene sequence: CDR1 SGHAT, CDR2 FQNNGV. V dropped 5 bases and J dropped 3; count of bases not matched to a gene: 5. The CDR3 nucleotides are TGTGCCAGCAGCAAGACTAGCGGGAGGGGGGACACCGGGGAGCTGTTTTTT. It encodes CASSKTSGRGDTGELFF.

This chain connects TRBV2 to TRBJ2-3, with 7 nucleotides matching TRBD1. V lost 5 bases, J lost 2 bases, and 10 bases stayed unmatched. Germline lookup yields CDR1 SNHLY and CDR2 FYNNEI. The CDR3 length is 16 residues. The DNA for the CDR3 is TGTGCCAGCAGTCCGCCGAGGACAGGCGCCACAGATACGCAGTATTTT. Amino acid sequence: CASSPPRTGATDTQYF. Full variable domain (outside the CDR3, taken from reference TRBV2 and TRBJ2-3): EPEVTQTPSHQVTQMGQEVILRCVPISNHLYFYWYRQILGQKVEFLVSFYNNEISEKSEIFDDQFSVERPDGSNFTLKIRSTKLEDSAMYFCASSPPRTGATDTQYFGPGTRLTVL.

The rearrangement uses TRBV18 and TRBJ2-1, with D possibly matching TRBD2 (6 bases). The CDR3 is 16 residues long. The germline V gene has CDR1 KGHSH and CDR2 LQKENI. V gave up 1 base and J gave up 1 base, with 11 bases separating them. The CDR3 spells CASSPLGGGSYNEQFF. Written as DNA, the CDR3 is TGTGCCAGCTCACCACTCGGCGGAGGGTCCTACAATGAGCAGTTCTTC.

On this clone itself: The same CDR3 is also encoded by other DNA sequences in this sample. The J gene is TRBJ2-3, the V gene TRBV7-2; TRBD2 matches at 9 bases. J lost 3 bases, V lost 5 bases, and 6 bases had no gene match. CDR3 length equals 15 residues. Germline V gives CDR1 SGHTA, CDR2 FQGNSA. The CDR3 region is CASSRGTSRTDTQYF. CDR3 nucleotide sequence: TGTGCCAGCAGCCGAGGGACTAGCAGGACAGATACGCAGTATTTT.

CDR3 in DNA: TGTGCCAGTAGTATAACCCCCCCCGGTGTGGGGGCCAACGTCCTGACTTTC. It codes for CASSITPPGVGANVLTF. This sequence joins TRBV19 and TRBJ2-6; D remains ambiguous. CDR3 size: 17 residues. Trimming pared 2 bases from V and 4 bases from J, leaving 15 bases between. Germline values: CDR1 LNHDA, CDR2 SQIVND (reference sequence).

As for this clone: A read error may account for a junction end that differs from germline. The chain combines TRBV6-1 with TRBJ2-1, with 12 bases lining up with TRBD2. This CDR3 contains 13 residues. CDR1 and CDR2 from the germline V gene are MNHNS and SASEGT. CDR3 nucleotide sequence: TGTGCCAGCAGTGCTGGACTAGCGGGGACCGCGGTCTTC. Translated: CASSAGLAGTAVF.

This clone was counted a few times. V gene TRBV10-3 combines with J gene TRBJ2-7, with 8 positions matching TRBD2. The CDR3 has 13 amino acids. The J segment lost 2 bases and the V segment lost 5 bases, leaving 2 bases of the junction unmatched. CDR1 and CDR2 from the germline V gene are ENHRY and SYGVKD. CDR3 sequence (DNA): TGTGCCATCAGTCCGGGACTAGCCTACGAGCAGTACTTC. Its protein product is CAISPGLAYEQYF.

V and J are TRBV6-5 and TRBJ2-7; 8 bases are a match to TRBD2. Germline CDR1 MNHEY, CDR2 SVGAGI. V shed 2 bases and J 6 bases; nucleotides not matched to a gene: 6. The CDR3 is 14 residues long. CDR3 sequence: CASSYGAGESEQYF. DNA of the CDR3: TGTGCCAGCAGTTACGGAGCGGGAGAGTCCGAGCAGTACTTC.

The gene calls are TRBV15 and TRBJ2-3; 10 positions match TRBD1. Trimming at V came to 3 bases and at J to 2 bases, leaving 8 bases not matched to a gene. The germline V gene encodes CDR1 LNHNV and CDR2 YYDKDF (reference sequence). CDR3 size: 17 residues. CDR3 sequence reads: CATSSRQGARDTDTQYF. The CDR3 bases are TGTGCCACCAGCAGCCGACAGGGGGCGAGGGACACAGATACGCAGTATTTT.

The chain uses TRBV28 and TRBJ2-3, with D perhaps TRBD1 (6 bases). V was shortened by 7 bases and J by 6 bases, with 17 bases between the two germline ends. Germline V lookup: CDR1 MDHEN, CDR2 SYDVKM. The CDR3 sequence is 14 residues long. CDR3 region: CASTQGVAWDTQYF. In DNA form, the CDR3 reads TGTGCCAGCACACAGGGAGTAGCCTGGGATACGCAGTATTTT.

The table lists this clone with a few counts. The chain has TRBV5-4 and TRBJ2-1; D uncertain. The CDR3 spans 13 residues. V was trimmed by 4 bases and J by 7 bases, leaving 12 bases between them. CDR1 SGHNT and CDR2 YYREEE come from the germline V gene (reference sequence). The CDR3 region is CASSLEADNEQFF. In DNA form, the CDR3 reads TGTGCCAGCAGCCTTGAGGCTGATAATGAGCAGTTCTTC.

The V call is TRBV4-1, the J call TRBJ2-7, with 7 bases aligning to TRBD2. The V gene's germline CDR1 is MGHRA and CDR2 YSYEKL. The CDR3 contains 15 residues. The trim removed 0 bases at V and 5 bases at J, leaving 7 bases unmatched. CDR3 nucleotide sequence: TGCGCCAGCAGCCAAGATATACTAGCGTCGAACGAGCAGTACTTC. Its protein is CASSQDILASNEQYF.

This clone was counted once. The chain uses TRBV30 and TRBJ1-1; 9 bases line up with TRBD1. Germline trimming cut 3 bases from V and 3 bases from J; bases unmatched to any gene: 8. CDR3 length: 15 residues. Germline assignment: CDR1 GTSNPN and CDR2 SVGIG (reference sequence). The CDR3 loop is CAWRVAGQGYTEAFF. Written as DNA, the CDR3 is TGTGCCTGGAGGGTCGCGGGACAGGGCTACACTGAAGCTTTCTTT.

Here the CDR3 DNA reads TGTGCCAGCGCCCCCTGGGCCCGGGTGGCAGATACGCAGTATTTT. It encodes CASAPWARVADTQYF. The J gene is TRBJ2-3, the V gene TRBV7-8, with unresolved D. Deletions cut 8 bases from V and 4 bases from J, with 19 bases between. CDR3 length equals 15 residues. The germline gives CDR1 SGHVS, CDR2 FQNEAQ.

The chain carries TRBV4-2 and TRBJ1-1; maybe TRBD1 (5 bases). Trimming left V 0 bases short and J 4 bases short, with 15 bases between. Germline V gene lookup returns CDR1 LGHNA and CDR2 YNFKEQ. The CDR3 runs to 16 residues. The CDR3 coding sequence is TGTGCCAGCAGCCAAGATACAAGGGGCCGGAGCACTGAAGCTTTCTTT. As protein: CASSQDTRGRSTEAFF.

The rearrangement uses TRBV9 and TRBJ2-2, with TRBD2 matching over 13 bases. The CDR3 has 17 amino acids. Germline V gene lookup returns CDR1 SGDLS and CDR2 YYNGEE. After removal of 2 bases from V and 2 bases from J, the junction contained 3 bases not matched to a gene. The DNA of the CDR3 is TGTGCCAGCAGCGTGACTAGCGGGAGGCTAAACACCGGGGAGCTGTTTTTT. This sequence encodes CASSVTSGRLNTGELFF. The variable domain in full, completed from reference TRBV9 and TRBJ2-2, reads DSGVTQTPKHLITATGQRVTLRCSPRSGDLSVYWYQQSLDQGLQFLIQYYNGEERAKGNILERFSAQQFPDLHSELNLSSLELGDSALYFCASSVTSGRLNTGELFFGEGSRLTVL.